This TCR beta chain was captured by sequencing in a study of blood T cells in healthy people across ages. Study-wide background: Capture via template switching afforded approximately one barcoded beta molecule per two T cells. Study-wide points: Per million T cells, the diversity of TCR beta decreased roughly linearly as age advanced.

A second about 6 to 11 cycle PCR used barcoded and J-beta primers. TCRdb called the 5' RACE reads again in MiXCR, with one record for every CDR3 protein. The sample carries 750,000 to 1,000,000 distinct CDR3 sequences, almost 30% recorded once. Per germline, CDR1 DFQATT and CDR2 SNEGSKA (reference sequence). Trimming cost V 1 base and J 1 base, with 23 bases left between them. This CDR3 is 18 amino acids long. This clonotype came up a few times. Its antigen remains unidentified. The same sample was also used in a study of T cells of mothers and their children. That study reports: A few mothers and their six children, all healthy Caucasians, donated. With the M1S primer of the second PCR, sample barcodes and 2-4 random nucleotides were added.

Sequencing was performed on blood. This sequence originates from a middle-aged woman in good health. V and J are TRBV20-1 and TRBJ2-7; a possible D gene is TRBD1 (5 bases). CDR3 DNA sequence: TGCAGTGCTAGAGCTGACCTGACCCCCAGGGCACTTTCCTACGAGCAGTACTTC. Its translation is CSARADLTPRALSYEQYF.